A single sample gave rise to the 24 T cell receptor beta chains below, sequenced in a study of early T cells in non-severe SARS-CoV-2 infection. Via MiXCR, TCRdb re-called the 5' RACE reads, giving one row per CDR3 protein. This table holds about 68,000 distinct CDR3 sequences, 9.5% to 15% found once. Sequencing was done on a sample of whole blood. All receptors come from an adult who was a healthcare worker with PCR-confirmed SARS-CoV-2 infection or an uninfected control (not recorded which).

This chain connects TRBV30 to TRBJ1-1; 7 positions agree with TRBD1. The CDR3 runs to 11 residues. V dropped 6 bases and J dropped 4; count of bases not matched to a gene: 2. CDR1 and CDR2 from the germline V gene are GTSNPN and SVGIG (reference sequence). The CDR3 is CACDRVTEAFF. The CDR3, as DNA: TGTGCCTGTGACAGGGTCACTGAAGCTTTCTTT.

This clonotype was detected only a few times. Given a much more abundant clone one base away, this may be a read error. CDR3 in amino acids: CVSSLGPNTGELFF. The CDR3 nucleotides are TGTGTCAGCAGCTTGGGACCGAACACCGGGGAGCTGTTTTTT. The chain couples TRBV11-2 to TRBJ2-2; D possibly uses TRBD1 or TRBD2 (5 bases each). The length of the CDR3 is 14 residues. CDR1 and CDR2 from the germline V gene are SGHAT and FQNNGV.

The table lists this clonotype with many counts. The chain carries TRBV20-1 and TRBJ1-5; 10 bases agree with TRBD1. This CDR3 is 18 amino acids long. The germline V gene encodes CDR1 DFQATT and CDR2 SNEGSKA (reference sequence). V was pared by 1 base and J by 0 bases, with 9 bases of the junction left unmatched. The CDR3 nucleotides read TGCAGTGCTAGAGCACCCGGGACAGGGGCACATAGCAATCAGCCCCAGCATTTT. It encodes CSARAPGTGAHSNQPQHF.

V is TRBV5-1 and J is TRBJ1-1; the match to TRBD1 covers 7 bases. Germline lookup yields CDR1 SGHRS and CDR2 YFSETQ. With V trimmed by 4 bases and J by 6 bases, 15 bases remained unmatched. The CDR3 sequence is 16 residues long. This chain's CDR3 is CASSHTTGQVGAEAFF. In DNA, the CDR3 is TGCGCCAGCAGCCATACGACAGGGCAGGTAGGAGCTGAAGCTTTCTTT. Variable domain in full (rest from reference TRBV5-1 and TRBJ1-1): KAGVTQTPRYLIKTRGQQVTLSCSPISGHRSVSWYQQTPGQGLQFLFEYFSETQRNKGNFPGRFSGRQFSNSRSEMNVSTLELGDSALYLCASSHTTGQVGAEAFFGQGTRLTVV.

V is TRBV19 and J is TRBJ2-1; 9 bases are shared with TRBD1. After removal of 6 bases from V and 8 bases from J, the junction contained 11 bases not matched to a gene. The CDR3 loop spans 15 amino acids. Germline lookup yields CDR1 LNHDA and CDR2 SQIVND (reference sequence). The CDR3 region has the DNA TGTGCCAGTAGGGAAACAGGGGGCTATTTGTATGAGCAGTTCTTC. Protein: CASRETGGYLYEQFF.

This clonotype appeared many times. V gene TRBV18 combines with J gene TRBJ2-2; 8 bases agree with TRBD2. This CDR3 contains 16 residues. Trimming took 3 bases from V and 1 from J; bases not matched to a gene: 4. Germline CDR1 KGHSH, CDR2 LQKENI. CDR3 in DNA: TGTGCCAGCTCACCTCCACTAGCGGAGAACACCGGGGAGCTGTTTTTT. It specifies CASSPPLAENTGELFF. The whole variable domain, remainder taken from reference TRBV18 and TRBJ2-2, is NAGVMQNPRHLVRRRGQEARLRCSPMKGHSHVYWYRQLPEEGLKFMVYLQKENIIDESGMPKERFSAEFPKEGPSILRIQQVVRGDSAAYFCASSPPLAENTGELFFGEGSRLTVL.

This clonotype has a count of ten or more. The chain combines TRBV29-1 with TRBJ2-2; 7 bases are a match to TRBD1. In germline, CDR1 is SQVTM, CDR2 ANQGSEA. The CDR3 covers 16 residues. Germline trimming cut 4 bases from V and 5 bases from J; bases unmatched to any gene: 13. CDR3: CSVVRTRGHGTGELFF. CDR3 bases: TGCAGCGTTGTACGGACAAGGGGGCACGGAACCGGGGAGCTGTTTTTT.

V usage is TRBV11-2 and J usage is TRBJ2-1; D ambiguous. The V gene lost 2 bases and the J gene lost 8 bases, with 13 bases spanning the gap. The CDR3 is 14 amino acids. Germline CDR1 SGHAT, CDR2 FQNNGV. The CDR3 sequence is CASSLSNLQDEQFF. CDR3 DNA: TGTGCCAGCAGCTTAAGTAACCTCCAGGATGAGCAGTTCTTC.

This clonotype came up many times. The chain employs TRBV3-2 and TRBJ1-6; the DNA was not compared with TRBD1, the D call given in the table. TRBV3-2 is described as a pseudogene. This CDR3 contains 22 residues. In DNA, the CDR3 is TGTGCCAGCAGCCAACTACCCGGGACAGGGGGTCTAACCGGGGATAATAATTCACCCCTCCACTTT. Translation gives CASSQLPGTGGLTGDNNSPLHF.

The chain combines TRBV7-6 with TRBJ2-7; D is undetermined. This CDR3 contains 13 residues. Germline loops: CDR1 SGHVS, CDR2 FNYEAQ. V dropped 5 bases and J dropped 2 bases, with 10 bases sitting between them. CDR3 sequence (DNA): TGTGCCAGCAGCCGTGGTGGAGCCTACGAGCAGTACTTC. Amino acid sequence: CASSRGGAYEQYF.

This clonotype was observed at least ten times. The chain is built from TRBV12-3 or TRBV12-4 and TRBJ1-6; 7 bases are shared with TRBD1. V lost 6 bases and J lost 7; bases outside the gene matches: 6. The CDR3 is 14 residues long. CDR3 sequence reads: CASRAGQLNSPLHF. The CDR3 coding sequence is TGTGCCAGCAGGGCGGGACAGCTAAATTCACCCCTCCACTTT.

This clonotype was detected a few times. This rearrangement joins TRBV27 to TRBJ2-3, with 9 nucleotides matching TRBD2. There are 15 residues in the CDR3. The ends lost 4 bases at V and 6 bases at J; junction bases unmatched: 8. From germline, CDR1 is MNHEY and CDR2 SMNVEV (reference sequence). The CDR3 DNA reads TGTGCCAGCAGTTATTCGAGCGGGGGGCGGGATACGCAGTATTTT. Translating gives CASSYSSGGRDTQYF.

This clonotype was seen ten or more times. The chain uses TRBV7-2 and TRBJ1-4; no clear D. The length of the CDR3 is 16 residues. V was cut by 1 base and J by 5 bases, with 14 bases left in between. The germline CDR1 and CDR2 sequences are SGHTA and FQGNSA. CDR3 in DNA: TGTGCCAGCAGCTTAGGGTCGGCGTCCTACAATGAAAAACTGTTTTTT. Protein: CASSLGSASYNEKLFF.

In this sample, this clonotype turned up a few times. The chain couples TRBV29-1 to TRBJ1-1; a possible D gene is TRBD1 (6 bases). CDR1 is SQVTM and CDR2 is ANQGSEA in the germline V gene. The CDR3 spans 14 residues. V dropped 3 bases and J dropped 2 bases, with 13 bases sitting between them. Here the CDR3 reads CSVDLGGGNTEAFF. DNA for the CDR3: TGCAGCGTTGATCTGGGAGGGGGAAACACTGAAGCTTTCTTT.

There are many counts of this clonotype. The chain employs TRBV29-1 and TRBJ1-1; 7 bases map to TRBD1. The CDR3 covers 13 residues. Losses at the gene ends were 6 bases for V and 4 bases for J; bases not matched to a gene: 8. The germline gives CDR1 SQVTM, CDR2 ANQGSEA. The CDR3 nucleotides read TGCAGCGTCCCCAGGGGGTTCGGCACTGAAGCTTTCTTT. Its translation is CSVPRGFGTEAFF.

The CDR3 DNA follows: TGTGCCAGCAGTTTACGCGGGACAGGGTCCTACGAGCAGTACTTC. Translating it yields CASSLRGTGSYEQYF. J is TRBJ2-7 and V is TRBV28, with TRBD1 identical over 9 bases. Germline V CDR1 and CDR2: MDHEN, SYDVKM. With 2 bases clipped from V and 1 base from J, the junction kept 3 bases outside the gene matches. There are 15 residues in the CDR3. Together with reference TRBV28 and TRBJ2-7, the CDR3 gives the full variable domain: DVKVTQSSRYLVKRTGEKVFLECVQDMDHENMFWYRQDPGLGLRLIYFSYDVKMKEKGDIPEGYSVSREKKERFSLILESASTNQTSMYLCASSLRGTGSYEQYFGPGTRLTVT.

In regard to this clonotype: Given a much more abundant clone one base away, this may be a read error. The rearrangement links TRBV18 to TRBJ1-4; D gene uncertain. CDR3 size: 16 residues. CDR1 and CDR2 from the germline V gene are KGHSH and LQKENI. The CDR3 region is CASSPPSGPRNEKLLF. The CDR3 coding sequence is TGTGCCAGCTCACCACCGTCGGGCCCTCGTAATGAAAAACTGCTTTTT.

The V gene is TRBV18, the J gene TRBJ1-2; D is uncertain. There are 11 residues in the CDR3. Trimming removed 5 bases at V and 9 bases at J, with 10 bases between. Germline CDR1 is KGHSH and CDR2 is LQKENI. The CDR3 loop reads CASSASLRYTF. CDR3 nucleotides: TGTGCCAGCTCAGCGTCCCTCCGCTACACCTTC. The complete variable domain, with remaining parts taken from reference TRBV18 and TRBJ1-2, reads NAGVMQNPRHLVRRRGQEARLRCSPMKGHSHVYWYRQLPEEGLKFMVYLQKENIIDESGMPKERFSAEFPKEGPSILRIQQVVRGDSAAYFCASSASLRYTFGSGTRLTVV.

This clonotype was recorded at least ten times. The V call is TRBV5-4, the J call TRBJ2-7; possible D gene TRBD2, 7 bases. The CDR3 has 17 amino acids. The ends were cut back, 4 bases at V and 0 bases at J, with 20 bases in the middle. CDR1 is SGHNT, CDR2 YYREEE, per germline (reference sequence). CDR3 sequence: CASSLIRGAFSSYEQYF. The CDR3 DNA is TGTGCCAGCAGCCTAATCCGGGGGGCCTTTAGCTCCTACGAGCAGTACTTC.

The rearrangement joins TRBV7-9 to TRBJ1-6; D remains unclear. Trimming stripped 5 bases from V and 1 base from J, with 9 bases between. CDR1 is SEHNR, CDR2 FQNEAQ, per germline (reference sequence). The CDR3 is made up of 15 amino acids. DNA of the CDR3: TGTGCCAGCAGCCACGACACTTCCTATAATTCACCCCTCCACTTT. Amino acids: CASSHDTSYNSPLHF.

This clonotype was detected ten times or more. V gene TRBV29-1 combines with J gene TRBJ2-2, with 7 positions matching TRBD1. Germline CDR1 and CDR2: SQVTM and ANQGSEA. The CDR3 loop spans 14 amino acids. V trimming: 4 bases; J trimming: 3 bases; junction bases outside the gene matches: 5. CDR3 coding DNA: TGCAGCGTTGGGCAAGACAGGGACACCGGGGAGCTGTTTTTT. It encodes CSVGQDRDTGELFF.

The V call is TRBV29-1, the J call TRBJ2-7, with TRBD1 as a possible D gene (5 bases). The length of the CDR3 is 13 residues. The V gene's germline CDR1 is SQVTM and CDR2 ANQGSEA. Trimming took off 1 base at V and 4 bases at J, with 11 bases between the two ends. CDR3 in DNA: TGCAGCGTTGAAGGTGCAGGGAAGTACGAGCAGTACTTC. Encoded protein: CSVEGAGKYEQYF.

The V gene is TRBV15, the J gene TRBJ1-1; D is possibly TRBD1 (5 bases). Germline values: CDR1 LNHNV, CDR2 YYDKDF (reference sequence). V lost 0 bases and J lost 5, with 13 bases in between. This CDR3 region has 15 residues. The CDR3 protein is CATSRDGDGRTEAFF. In nucleotides, the CDR3 is TGTGCCACCAGCAGAGATGGGGACGGTCGGACTGAAGCTTTCTTT.

Notes on this clonotype: One end of the junction is discordant with germline, which a read error may explain. The J gene is TRBJ2-3, the V gene TRBV7-3, with a possible D match to TRBD2 (6 bases). Per germline, CDR1 SGHTA and CDR2 FQGTGA. CDR3 size: 13 residues. This CDR3 is CASSPGSSDTQCF. The CDR3 DNA is TGTGCCAGCAGCCCCGGGAGTAGCGATACGCAGTGTTTT. Complete variable domain (other parts from reference TRBV7-3 and TRBJ2-3): GAGVSQTPSNKVTEKGKYVELRCDPISGHTALYWYRQSLGQGPEFLIYFQGTGAADDSGLPNDRFFAVRPEGSVSTLKIQRTERGDSAVYLCASSPGSSDTQCFGPGTRLTVL.